This TCR beta chain was profiled in a study of CD8 T cells in Susac syndrome (dated 2019 in TCRdb). About the investigation overall: Whether CD8+ T cell activation and differentiation in Susac syndrome was antigen driven was tested using repertoire sequencing.

The V end gives up 1 base and the J end 7 bases, leaving 12 bases in the junction not matched to a gene. Taken from the germline V gene (reference sequence), the CDR1 and CDR2 loops are DFQATT and SNEGSKA. From cysteine to phenylalanine, the CDR3 is 16 amino acids long. The only DNA kept is the CDR3, 48 bases in frame from the first base. This clonotype came up once. Its cognate antigen has yet to be identified. Base qualities are missing; no much larger clone stands one base away. One read alone makes for weak evidence. Peripheral blood CD8+ and CD4+ T cells from healthy donors, Susac syndrome patients and multiple sclerosis patients were profiled using high-throughput TCR beta sequencing. The multiple sclerosis controls were treatment-naive patients who had stable or active relapsing-remitting disease and met the revised McDonald criteria. Bulk CD8+ and CD4+ T cells were purified by magnetic negative isolation, whereas CD8+ TEMRA cells were enriched by FACS. Blood was collected in EDTA tubes and processed within 24 hours, with PBMCs isolated through density gradient centrifugation. PBMCs intended for TCR sequencing were cryopreserved in liquid nitrogen and were subsequently thawed in a 37 degrees C water bath. A purity of at least 90% was achieved for sorted or isolated CD4+, CD8+ and CD8+ TEMRA cells.

Overall study outcomes, separate from this receptor: The TCR sequencing and HLA analysis was acknowledged to have included a relatively small number of individuals.

RNA was extracted using the RNeasy kit, and 0.5 to 1 microgram was reverse transcribed with random hexamers. The immunoSEQ multiplex PCR assay, covering 54 Vbeta and 13 Jbeta segments, was used to amplify TCR beta CDR3 regions. Bias from PCR amplification was corrected by using a synthetic template baseline for primer optimization and for computational correction. On the study's bioinformatics: Reads were annotated to V, D and J genes according to IMGT and were analyzed with immunoSEQ Analyzer, with only productive sequences retained. Clonality was computed as one minus Shannon entropy normalized by log2 of the number of productive unique sequences. Public and private clones were assessed among the 100 most prevalent clones of each patient and control. Clones were defined as Susac-specific if absent from the healthy and MS cohorts, from some 1,000 published viral clones and from other ImmuneACCESS disease sequences. Clones were called with MiXCR by TCRdb after fastp trimmed the public reads at Q25, and only in-frame beta chains were retained. A single entry per CDR3 protein holds the most common genes and DNA from its merged rows. The V and J calls follow TCRdb's processing rather than the paper's. Across this sample there are roughly 120,000 distinct CDR3 sequences, with 90% to 95% seen only once. The top ten hold about 0.096% of the sample.

Sequencing input: CD4+ T cells from PBMCs. The V gene is TRBV20-1 and the J gene is TRBJ1-5; the central 8 bases match TRBD1. This receptor was identified in a human donor with multiple sclerosis. This receptor carries the CDR3 CSARARTGQSSQPQHF. The DNA sequence reads TGCAGTGCTAGAGCTCGGACAGGGCAATCCTCGCAGCCCCAGCATTTT.